This T cell receptor (beta chain) appears in the sequencing data of a study of CD8 T cells in ankylosing spondylitis. Preparation of TCR beta libraries was done by quantitative 5'-RACE with molecular barcodes. MiXCR, run by TCRdb on the 5' RACE reads, gives a single entry per CDR3 protein. This sample has 450,000 to 550,000 distinct CDR3 sequences; 5.3% occur once, and the top ten carry around 3.5%. At least ten counts were recorded for this clonotype. Antigen unknown. Study observations and caveats: Matched ankylosing spondylitis synovial fluid reportedly contained a significantly enriched population of disease-linked clones. A TCR beta motif of fewer than 10 highly homologous variants seemed to mark ankylosing spondylitis blood. With a CD8+ phenotype, disease-linked clones were relatively rare in peripheral blood.

The sequenced sample was blood, either unsorted or a sorted T cell fraction (not recorded which). The origin of this receptor is a male donor with ankylosing spondylitis.

CDR3 DNA: TGTGCCAGCAGCCAACTAGCCTACAATGAGCAGTTCTTC. Translating gives CASSQLAYNEQFF. The chain employs TRBV4-2 and TRBJ2-1; no reliable D call. The V end lost 2 bases, the J end lost 2 bases, and 4 bases lay between the germline ends. The CDR3 loop spans 13 amino acids. CDR1 LGHNA and CDR2 YNFKEQ come from the germline V gene.